Listed here are 7 T cell receptor beta chains from one sample, sequenced in a study of read filtering for tumor transcriptome and immune sequencing. From about 0.4 ug of RNA, a library with molecular barcoded alpha/delta and beta/gamma adaptors was made. TCRdb re-analysed the reads in MiXCR, keeping a single row per CDR3 protein. The sample lists 5,000 to 7,000 distinct CDR3 sequences, about 20% occurring once. Material for sequencing was a population of CD138-negative cells sorted from bone marrow. These receptors all come from a donor at least 40 years old with multiple myeloma.

This clonotype was detected ten times or more. For the CDR3, the DNA is TGTGCCAGCAGCTTAGGAGGGGGGTTGGAGCAGTTCTTC. Translating it yields CASSLGGGLEQFF. V gene TRBV7-2 combines with J gene TRBJ2-1, with D perhaps TRBD1 or TRBD2 (6 bases each). Trimming stripped 1 base from V and 10 bases from J, with 11 bases between. Germline CDR1 and CDR2: SGHTA and FQGNSA. The CDR3 is 13 residues long.

This clonotype was seen many times. This sequence joins TRBV6-2 or TRBV6-3 and TRBJ2-7; a weak D match, TRBD1 (5 bases). The CDR3 consists of 16 residues. The germline V and J ends were trimmed by 6 bases and 3 bases, with 21 bases remaining between them. Germline V lookup: CDR1 MNHEY, CDR2 SVGEGT. CDR3 DNA sequence: TGTGCCAGCAGCCCCCTCGACGGCCAGGGATACTACGAGCAGTACTTC. It specifies CASSPLDGQGYYEQYF.

For this clonotype: Given the absence of the conserved phenylalanine or tryptophan at the CDR3 end, a read error is likely. V gene TRBV7-9 combines with J gene TRBJ2-7; 8 nucleotides line up with TRBD1. The germline V gene encodes CDR1 SEHNR and CDR2 FQNEAQ (reference sequence). V lost 5 bases to trimming and J lost 6 bases; unmatched junction nucleotides: 3. This CDR3 region has 12 residues. The CDR3 DNA follows: TGTGCCAGCAGCCTTACAGGGGGCGAGCAGTACTTA. It translates to CASSLTGGEQYL.

Many counts were recorded for this clonotype. The rearrangement links TRBV19 to TRBJ2-6; 9 bases agree with TRBD1. With V trimmed by 8 bases and J by 0 bases, 5 bases remained unmatched. The V gene's germline CDR1 is LNHDA and CDR2 SQIVND (reference sequence). The CDR3 contains 16 residues. Here the CDR3 reads CASATGGSSGANVLTF. The CDR3 DNA reads TGTGCCAGTGCGACAGGGGGAAGCTCTGGGGCCAACGTCCTGACTTTC. Together with reference TRBV19 and TRBJ2-6, the CDR3 gives the full variable domain: DGGITQSPKYLFRKEGQNVTLSCEQNLNHDAMYWYRQDPGQGLRLIYYSQIVNDFQKGDIAEGYSVSREKKESFPLTVTSAQKNPTAFYLCASATGGSSGANVLTFGAGSRLTVL.

This clonotype has a count of ten or more. V is TRBV7-9 and J is TRBJ2-7, with 11 bases identical to TRBD2. The CDR3 runs to 14 residues. Germline V gene lookup returns CDR1 SEHNR and CDR2 FQNEAQ (reference sequence). The J segment lost 7 bases and the V segment lost 4 bases, leaving 6 bases of the junction unmatched. The CDR3 loop is CASSSIAGGREQYF. The CDR3, as DNA: TGTGCCAGCAGCTCCATAGCGGGAGGGAGGGAGCAGTACTTC.

The table lists this clonotype with many counts. The chain employs TRBV6-5 and TRBJ1-2; weak D call: TRBD1 (6 bases). Trimming shortened V by 6 bases and J by 4 bases, and 12 bases separated the two germline ends. This CDR3 contains 13 residues. Germline V gene sequence: CDR1 MNHEY, CDR2 SVGAGI. The CDR3 DNA reads as TGTGCCAGCAGGAGGGGGAATACCTATGGCTACACCTTC. Translated: CASRRGNTYGYTF.

With regard to this clonotype: A clone one base away is much larger, so this may be a read error. The chain employs TRBV3-1 and TRBJ2-7, with no clear D. Germline CDR1 and CDR2: LGHDT and YNNKEL (reference sequence). The CDR3 extends over 14 amino acids. This CDR3 reads CASGQDQPPLEQYF. The DNA of the CDR3 is TGTGCCAGCGGCCAAGATCAGCCTCCCTTAGAGCAGTACTTC.